The sequence of this T cell receptor beta chain was determined in a study of T cell clonality in common variable immunodeficiency (dated by TCRdb to between 2015 and 2017). CDR1 and CDR2 were assigned from the germline V gene as MNHNS and SASEGT. Deletion took 3 bases off V and 1 base off J, with a span of 7 bases between the germline ends. The CDR3 runs 14 amino acids, cysteine and phenylalanine included. The 33 bases shown cover part of the CDR3, and their frame starts at base 1. Most of the CVID patients and most of the healthy controls were of Caucasian heritage. From each donor, about 4.5 to 8.5 ml of heparinized peripheral whole blood was collected. Genomic DNA from adults with common variable immune deficiency (CVID) and from healthy adult controls was the source for sequencing TCRbeta CDR3 repertoires. The control group comprised 22 healthy adult volunteers, some 12 female and around ten male, aged about 23 to 75 years with a mean age of around 37. Diluted blood was subjected to density centrifugation over Hypaque 1077 or Ficoll-Paque for isolation of peripheral blood mononuclear cells. Genomic DNA was extracted from unsorted mononuclear cells by Qiagen column purification or by a centrifugation-based method.

The table lists this clone with many counts. No antigen is known for it. The read gets to within 3 residues of the CDR3 end, and the germline J gene fills in the rest. For sequencing, equivalent amounts of genomic DNA were input from CVID and control samples. For every sample, a 60 bp segment covering the rearranged TCRbeta CDR3 region was amplified and then sequenced. The immunoSEQ assay, a bias-corrected multiplex PCR with high-throughput sequencing, was employed for TCRbeta amplification. The original methods were these. Every unique nucleotide sequence counted as a clone and was annotated with V, D and J genes, copy number and frequency. Sequences were labeled productive if in frame, and non-productive if out of frame or containing stop codons. As previously described, Shannon's entropy was used to calculate clonality. Mean CDR3 Kyte-Doolittle hydropathy was derived from the predicted amino acid sequences of productive clones. Using the R hclust function, scaled V gene usage was clustered hierarchically with Manhattan distance and complete linkage. Sharing of clones by CDR3 amino acid sequence was evaluated through resampling of 12 repertoires per group over 100 rounds. The repertoires were searched for about 70 published EBV-specific and fewer than 250 published CMV-specific TCRbeta sequences. Analysis left out a couple of CVID samples that produced under 10,000 sequences, so a few dozen CVID repertoires remained. TCRdb mirrors the immuneACCESS table, restricted to in-frame sequences. Some clones are absent from its copies; in checked studies, under half trace to an unresolved V gene, and the reason for the others is unknown. Clonal size and the V and J genes are those of that table, whereas D and trimming came from the DNA. This sample was tabulated with 50,000 to 65,000 clones, among which there are no singletons. Of the sample, about 1.7% is held by the ten largest clones.

What the work shows at the level of the full study, not this receptor alone: Correlations of repertoire features with clinical complications were constrained by heterogeneity among patients within the CVID cohort. According to the authors, figuring out what caused the increased clonality in CVID would require sequencing the repertoires of T cell subpopulations. Even though DNA input was the same, control samples had an average of approximately 82,000 unique sequences each, compared with some 32,000 in CVID samples. Reportedly, TCRbeta sequences from CVID had fewer deletions and N-nucleotide insertions, and highly modified clones with 13 or more V deletions were absent from CVID. Increased TCRbeta clonality was found in CVID subjects compared with healthy controls (t-test p = 0.018), with the increase being most characteristic of about a third of subjects. CVID subjects shared fewer TCRbeta clones with each other than healthy controls did (p < 0.0001).

The V and J segments used are TRBV6-1 and TRBJ2-4; the D gene could be either TRBD1 or TRBD2, each agreeing at 5 bases. The source material was peripheral blood mononuclear cells. The sequence derives from a person aged 18-69 years in good health. The CDR3 reads CASSDREAKNIQYF. CDR3 DNA, as far as it was read: TGTGCCAGCAGTGACAGGGAGGCCAAAAACATT.